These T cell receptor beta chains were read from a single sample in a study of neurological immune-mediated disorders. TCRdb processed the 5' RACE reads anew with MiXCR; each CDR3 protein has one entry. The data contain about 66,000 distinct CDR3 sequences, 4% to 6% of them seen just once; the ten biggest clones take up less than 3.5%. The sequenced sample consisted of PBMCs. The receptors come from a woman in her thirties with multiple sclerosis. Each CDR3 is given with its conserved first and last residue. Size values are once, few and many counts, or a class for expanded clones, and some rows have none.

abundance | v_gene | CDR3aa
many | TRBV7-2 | CASSLAQAVLYEQYF
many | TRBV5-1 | CASSIGTGNRVDAFF
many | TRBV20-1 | CSAREYREPGPQHF
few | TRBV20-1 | CSAVRLSNTEAFF
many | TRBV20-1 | CSAGGASGGARTDTQYF
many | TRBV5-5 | CASSLGPGTEAFF
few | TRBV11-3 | CASSPSGSREQYF
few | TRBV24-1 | CATSDTGGAGEAFF
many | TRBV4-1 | CASSQTWADNEQFF
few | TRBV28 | CASNRPDRNQPQNF
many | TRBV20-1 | CSASPVEGEKLFF
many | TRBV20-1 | CSAVGGVWGARSYNEQFF
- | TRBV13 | CASSRNRPSSGNTIYF
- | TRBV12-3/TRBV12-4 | CASSMPGTGDEKLFF
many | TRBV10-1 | CASSEPGATNTGELFF
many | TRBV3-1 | CASSQGGTSVQFF
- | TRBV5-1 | CASSLLQGPGTGELFF
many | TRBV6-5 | CASSWSNFNYGYTF
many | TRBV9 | CASSVSASQGAEAFF
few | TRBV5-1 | CASSLQGADNEQFF
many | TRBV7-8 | CASTVPGTQGNEQFF
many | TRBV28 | CASRGFDTANYGYTF
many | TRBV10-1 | CASSVSGATDTQYF
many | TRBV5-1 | CASSLSGGNYGYTF
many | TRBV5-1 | CASSNLQGAGTEAFF
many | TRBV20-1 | CSASDSSYEQYF
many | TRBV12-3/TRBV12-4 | CASSGGSSYEQYF
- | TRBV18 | CASSPPGKNYEQYF
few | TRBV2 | CASRAGTENYGYTF
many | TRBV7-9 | CASSLDTPEAFF
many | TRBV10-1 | CASSESGRSTDTQYF
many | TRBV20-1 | CSAPGLAGYEQYF
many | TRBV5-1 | CASSLQATNEKLFF
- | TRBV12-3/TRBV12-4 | CASSFRAAGGETQYF
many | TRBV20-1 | CSARAPGLAGWEDTQYF
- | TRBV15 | CATSREVGTGWTGELFF
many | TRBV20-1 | CSARPVSKADTQYF
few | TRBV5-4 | CASSLAARQGAAEAFF
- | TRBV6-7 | CASRRQSGASYEQYF
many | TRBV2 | CASSWGQMYNTEAFF